A selection of T cell receptor beta chains follows, all from one sample in a study of a mutant IDH1 vaccine in newly diagnosed glioma. These receptors' antigens are unknown. The data were produced by immunoSEQ multiplex PCR, yet TCRdb's version contains in-frame clones alone and is incomplete. The sample has some 30,000 clones, 88% seen once; the top ten hold around 2.5%. Material: PBMCs, obtained from a glioma patient whose treatment included an IDH1 peptide vaccine. The receptor source for this set is a man aged 40-49 years with glioma. The conserved cysteine and the conserved F or W are not part of the CDR3 here.

V gene	J gene	CDR3 protein
TRBV6-1	TRBJ1-5	ASSDTGVTRQPQH
TRBV28	TRBJ2-7	ASSSFSRRAGSYEQY
TRBV7-8	TRBJ2-1	ASSSTDRAGGEQF
TRBV7-2	TRBJ1-1	ASSLYRGAF
TRBV5-1	TRBJ2-1	ASSPTLVPYNEQF
TRBV11-2	TRBJ1-2	ASSLDRVEGYGYT
TRBV15	TRBJ1-4	ATSSVRGRGEKLF
TRBV6-5	TRBJ2-3	ASSVGRGPDTQY
TRBV6-1	TRBJ1-1	ASSEAEGLNTEAF
TRBV7-9	TRBJ1-5	ASSDRGGQPQH
TRBV18	TRBJ1-1	ASSPYGGGMSTEAF